This paragraph reports one T cell receptor (beta chain). This may be a read error: a much more frequent sequence differs by one nucleotide. The authors ran a second PCR of about 7 to 11 cycles using a sample-barcoded 5' primer and a J-beta primer mix. Every sample produced at least 2.5 million CDR3-containing paired-end reads. TCRdb re-analysed the 5' RACE reads in MiXCR, keeping a single row per CDR3 protein. The repertoire holds 1.5 million to 2 million distinct CDR3 sequences, 28% seen once, with 6.5% to 8.5% in the top ten. The data derive from a study of blood T cells in healthy people across ages. This CDR3 has 13 amino acids. The V gene's germline CDR1 is DFQATT and CDR2 SNEGSKA (reference sequence).

Sequencing was carried out using blood. The rearrangement uses TRBV20-1 and TRBJ1-2; D may be TRBD1 (6 bases). This receptor was identified in a woman aged 25 to 39 in good health. For the CDR3, the DNA is TGCAGTGCTATGGGGGCGCTCACCTATAGCTACACCTTC. Translated: CSAMGALTYSYTF.